The clone carrying this T cell receptor (beta chain) was seen more than once but under ten times. This record comes from a study of shared clonotypes between healthy human individuals. Produced via immunoSEQ multiplex PCR; TCRdb's table is partial and in-frame only. Of 2 million to 2.5 million clones listed, more than 90% are singletons. Germline V gene data show CDR1 as SGHVS and CDR2 as FQNEAQ. Trimming took off 1 base at V and 0 bases at J, with 13 bases between the two ends. The CDR3 sequence is 18 residues long. This TCR derives from a man in his late teens or twenties in good health. The chain joins TRBV7-8 to TRBJ1-6, with D perhaps TRBD1 (5 bases). Material: naive CD4+ T cells sorted from blood. The subset denotes: CD45RA+ positively selected. CDR3 amino acids: CASSLERYRSSYNSPLHF. CDR3 DNA sequence: TGTGCCAGCAGCTTAGAGCGATACAGGAGCTCCTATAATTCACCCCTCCACTTT.